The entry that follows covers one T cell receptor beta chain sequence. In TCRdb, the PCR reads were re-called with MiXCR into one record per CDR3 protein. The top ten clones hold 10% of a sample with about 93,000 distinct CDR3 sequences, 48% of them seen once. The entry originates in a study of CDR3 diversity in severe acne. The germline V gene has CDR1 SGHTA and CDR2 FQGTGA. The CDR3 spans 13 residues. The chain employs TRBV7-3 and TRBJ2-7; TRBD1 matches at 7 bases. The J call may be incorrect, as the DNA end agrees better with TRBJ2-1. This clonotype was obtained from a male donor in good health, serving as a control. Sequenced input: blood. CDR3 nucleotides: TGTGCCAGCAGCTCGACAGGGCCGGATGAGCAGTTCTTC. It codes for CASSSTGPDEQFF.